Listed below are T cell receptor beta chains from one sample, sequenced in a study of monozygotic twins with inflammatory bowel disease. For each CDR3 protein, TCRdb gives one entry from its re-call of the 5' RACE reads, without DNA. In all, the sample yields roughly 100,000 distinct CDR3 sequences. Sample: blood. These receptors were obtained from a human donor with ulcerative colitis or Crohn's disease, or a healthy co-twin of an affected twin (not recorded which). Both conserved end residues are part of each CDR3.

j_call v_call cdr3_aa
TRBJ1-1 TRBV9 CASSPVRGNTEAFF
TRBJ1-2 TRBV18 CASSPPTNYGYTF
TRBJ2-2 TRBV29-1 CSVVGETGELFF
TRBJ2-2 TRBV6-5 CASSHRHREVANTGELFF
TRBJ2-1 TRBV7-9 CASSPGRIYNEQFF
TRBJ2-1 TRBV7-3 CASSLQNEQFF
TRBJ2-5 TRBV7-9 CASSLARGGASQYF
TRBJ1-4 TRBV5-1 CASSLGPGRNEKLFF
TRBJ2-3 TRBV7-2 CASRGPLLAQYF
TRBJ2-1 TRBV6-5 CASSFTGTATHNEQFF
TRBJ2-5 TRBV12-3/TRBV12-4 CASSRQGRETQYF
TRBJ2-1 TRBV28 CASSFSTGGSYNEQFF
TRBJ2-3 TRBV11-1 CASSRKFGDTQYF
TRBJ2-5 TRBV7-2 CASTLVLPEETQYF
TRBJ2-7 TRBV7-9 CASSSTGANYEQYF
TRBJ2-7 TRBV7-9 CASSLATIAGELYEQYF
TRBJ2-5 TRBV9 CASSVDMDRETQYF
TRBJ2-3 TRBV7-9 CASSLEGTDTQYF
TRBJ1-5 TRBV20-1 CSATRDPNQPQHF
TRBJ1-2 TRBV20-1 CSARDPGARGGYTF
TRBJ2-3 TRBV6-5 CASSSSFDTQYF
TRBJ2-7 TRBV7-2 CASSLSVRDVYF
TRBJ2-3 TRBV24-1 CATSDYEALANTQYF
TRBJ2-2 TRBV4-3 CASSQEVVETGSGKLFF
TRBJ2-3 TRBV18 CASSSGPATATDTQYF
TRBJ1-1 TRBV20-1 CSARLGGRGAFF
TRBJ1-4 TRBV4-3 CASSQDSAVDEKLFF
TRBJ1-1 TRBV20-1 CSALRGEGAKLNTEAFF
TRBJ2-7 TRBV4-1 CASSLAGAGDPWEQYF
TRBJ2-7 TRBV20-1 CSARAQGFGNYEQYF
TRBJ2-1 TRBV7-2 CASSTKPGQGPNEQFF
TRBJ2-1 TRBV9 CASSVQSNNEQFF
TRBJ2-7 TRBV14 CASSLGLAGIYEQYF
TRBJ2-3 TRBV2 CASSKHRGVADTQYF
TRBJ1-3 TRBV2 CASNIDSGNTIYF
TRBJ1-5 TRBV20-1 CSARGARENQPQHF
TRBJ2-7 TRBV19 CANSGIYEQYF
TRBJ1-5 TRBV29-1 CSVEIGYNQPQHF
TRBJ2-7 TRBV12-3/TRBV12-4 CASTPGQGSPYEQYF
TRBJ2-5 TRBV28 CASSQHQQGVQETQYF
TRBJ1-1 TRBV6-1 CASSEFRGARAFF
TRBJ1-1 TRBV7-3 CASSSGGSTEAFF
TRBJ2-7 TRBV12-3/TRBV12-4 CASSFGSEQYF
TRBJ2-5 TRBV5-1 CASSLVQRGKIETQYF
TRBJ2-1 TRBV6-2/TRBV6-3 CASSSGQADQFF
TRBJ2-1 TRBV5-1 CASSPPSEDAYNEQFF
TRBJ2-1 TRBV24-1 CATGSPGQGYNEQFF
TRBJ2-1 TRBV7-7 CASSPPARNEQFF
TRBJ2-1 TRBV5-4 CASSLKGFGNEQFF
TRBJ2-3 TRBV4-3 CASSQSSSVTDTQYF
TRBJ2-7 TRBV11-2 CASSLLRPGLAGEKTYEQYF
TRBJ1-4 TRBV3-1 CASSQPLGRPTNEKLFF
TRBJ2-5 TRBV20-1 CSARLAGGTQYF
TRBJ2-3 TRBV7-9 CASSQLTGGSTDTQYF
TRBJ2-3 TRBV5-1 CASSSSNPPRGTDTQYF